Each of the 25 T cell receptor beta chains below was sequenced from the same sample in a study of T cells after yellow fever vaccination. TCRdb re-derived calls from the 5' RACE reads in MiXCR, one entry per CDR3 protein. The table has approximately 580,000 distinct CDR3 sequences, less than 20% seen once. The material was PBMCs, obtained less than 6 days after the first yellow fever vaccination. These receptors were obtained from a young man who received the YFV17D yellow fever vaccine.

V usage is TRBV4-3 and J usage is TRBJ2-3, with 14 positions matching TRBD2. Trimming took 4 bases from V and 2 from J; bases not matched to a gene: 2. The CDR3 covers 16 residues. CDR1 and CDR2 from the germline V gene are LGHNA and YSLEER. The CDR3 DNA reads TGCGCCAGCAGCCCGGGACTAGCGGGGGACACAGATACGCAGTATTTT. Protein: CASSPGLAGDTDTQYF.

Ten or more counts support this clonotype. The V call is TRBV5-1, the J call TRBJ2-5; the match to TRBD1 covers 8 bases. After removal of 4 bases from V and 2 bases from J, the junction contained 1 base not matched to a gene. The CDR3 covers 13 residues. Germline V lookup: CDR1 SGHRS, CDR2 YFSETQ. CDR3 amino acids: CASSRQGQETQYF. The DNA of the CDR3 is TGCGCCAGCAGCCGACAGGGGCAAGAGACCCAGTACTTC.

The chain links TRBV28 to TRBJ2-6; D is ambiguous. Germline-derived CDR1 and CDR2 are MDHEN and SYDVKM. The CDR3 contains 14 residues. Trimming left V 3 bases short and J 5 bases short, with 8 bases between. CDR3 region: CASSFRAWANVLTF. As DNA, the CDR3 is TGTGCCAGCAGTTTTAGGGCCTGGGCCAACGTCCTGACTTTC.

This clonotype is a singleton in its sample. One end of the junction does not line up with germline, which may come from a read error. The chain has TRBV7-9 and TRBJ1-1; TRBD1 is a possible D gene (5 bases). The CDR3 is 12 residues long. Germline-derived CDR1 and CDR2 are SEHNR and FQNEAQ (reference sequence). DNA of the CDR3: TGTTCCAGTTGCTGGGACAACACTGAAGCTTTCTTT. This gives the protein CSSCWDNTEAFF.

The chain is built from TRBV5-5 and TRBJ1-2, with D maybe TRBD1 (5 bases). The V and J ends lost 4 bases and 0 bases respectively, with 13 bases between them. CDR1 is SGHKS and CDR2 is YYEKEE in the germline V gene (reference sequence). This CDR3 comprises 15 residues. DNA of the CDR3: TGTGCCAGCAGCCTGTTAGGGGCGGCTAACTATGGCTACACCTTC. Translated: CASSLLGAANYGYTF.

The gene calls are TRBV4-1 and TRBJ2-4, with 7 bases identical to TRBD2. CDR1 is MGHRA and CDR2 is YSYEKL in the germline V gene. Trimming cost V 1 base and J 4 bases; bases outside gene matches: 7. CDR3 length: 16 residues. CDR3 nucleotides: TGCGCCAGCAGCCAAGGCCCCCTAGCGGTTAAAAACATTCAGTACTTC. Protein product: CASSQGPLAVKNIQYF.

This sequence joins TRBV6-2 or TRBV6-3 and TRBJ2-7; TRBD2 agrees at 12 bases. Germline loops: CDR1 MNHEY, CDR2 SVGEGT. Trimming at V came to 4 bases and at J to 3 bases, leaving 4 bases not matched to a gene. The CDR3 loop spans 15 amino acids. CDR3 nucleotides: TGTGCCAGCAGTTCCAGACTAGCGGGGGACTACGAGCAGTACTTC. Protein: CASSSRLAGDYEQYF.

The chain is built from TRBV9 and TRBJ2-1; 10 nucleotides line up with TRBD1. The CDR3 sequence is 14 residues long. Looked up from germline, CDR1 is SGDLS and CDR2 is YYNGEE. With 3 bases clipped from V and 10 bases from J, the junction kept 7 bases outside the gene matches. CDR3 nucleotide sequence: TGTGCCAGCAGCGACAGACAGGGGGCTTGGGAGCAGTTCTTC. Encoded protein: CASSDRQGAWEQFF.

The J gene is TRBJ1-4, the V gene TRBV7-9; 7 positions match TRBD1. The V gene end was trimmed by 4 bases and the J gene end by 8 bases; junction bases not matched to a gene: 7. This CDR3 is 14 amino acids long. Germline CDR1 and CDR2: SEHNR and FQNEAQ (reference sequence). The CDR3 loop is CASSSAGGWEKLFF. The DNA of the CDR3 is TGTGCCAGCAGCTCCGCAGGGGGTTGGGAAAAACTGTTTTTT.

This clonotype has a handful of counts. This rearrangement joins TRBV7-2 to TRBJ1-5; D gene uncertain. The germline V gene encodes CDR1 SGHTA and CDR2 FQGNSA. The ends were cut back, 5 bases at V and 7 bases at J, with 15 bases in the middle. The CDR3 is made up of 14 amino acids. The CDR3 region has the DNA TGTGCCAGCAGCCCGAGTGGGCCGGGGCAGCCCCAGCATTTT. Amino acids: CASSPSGPGQPQHF.

This clonotype was recorded many times. The chain employs TRBV20-1 and TRBJ2-1; D not certain. V lost 0 bases to trimming and J lost 1 base, with 10 bases between them. Germline V gene sequence: CDR1 DFQATT, CDR2 SNEGSKA (reference sequence). The CDR3 consists of 15 residues. CDR3 loop: CSAREPRGSYNEQFF. CDR3 sequence (DNA): TGCAGTGCTAGAGAACCGAGAGGTTCCTACAATGAGCAGTTCTTC.

The J gene is TRBJ2-1, the V gene TRBV5-1; D gene ambiguous. Germline V gene lookup returns CDR1 SGHRS and CDR2 YFSETQ. Trimming removed 2 bases at V and 4 bases at J, with 10 bases between. The CDR3 contains 14 residues. The CDR3 region is CASSLEHVYNEQFF. The CDR3 DNA is TGCGCCAGCAGCTTAGAACACGTATACAATGAGCAGTTCTTC.

The chain carries TRBV24-1 and TRBJ2-3; 9 nucleotides align to TRBD1. V shed 3 bases and J 3 bases; nucleotides not matched to a gene: 3. This CDR3 spans 15 amino acids. Germline lookup yields CDR1 KGHDR and CDR2 SFDVKD. This CDR3 is CATSDRTGATDTQYF. CDR3 bases: TGTGCCACCAGTGATCGGACAGGGGCGACAGATACGCAGTATTTT.

This chain links TRBV27 with TRBJ2-7; D is ambiguous. The ends were cut back, 0 bases at V and 2 bases at J, with 8 bases in the middle. Per the germline V gene, CDR1 is MNHEY and CDR2 is SMNVEV (reference sequence). This CDR3 is built from 14 residues. CDR3 DNA: TGTGCCAGCAGTTTATCGCCCGGGCCCTACGAGCAGTACTTC. Protein product: CASSLSPGPYEQYF.

There are a few counts of this clonotype. This chain connects TRBV9 to TRBJ2-1, with D uncertain. Germline CDR1 is SGDLS and CDR2 is YYNGEE. This CDR3 region has 16 residues. V gave up 1 base and J gave up 6 bases, with 17 bases separating them. CDR3 residues: CASSVLSITPVNEQFF. CDR3 coding DNA: TGTGCCAGCAGCGTATTGTCTATTACCCCGGTCAATGAGCAGTTCTTC.

This clonotype was counted at least ten times. The chain joins TRBV5-1 to TRBJ2-3; 8 bases line up with TRBD1. CDR3 length: 17 residues. V shed 0 bases and J 1 base; nucleotides not matched to a gene: 7. Germline assignment: CDR1 SGHRS and CDR2 YFSETQ. The CDR3 DNA follows: TGCGCCAGCAGCTTGGCCCCGGACAGGGTTGGCACAGATACGCAGTATTTT. Translating it yields CASSLAPDRVGTDTQYF.

The V call is TRBV12-3 or TRBV12-4, the J call TRBJ2-3; TRBD1 aligns across 7 bases. The junction had 0 bases not matched to a gene; V was cut back by 5 bases and J by 4 bases. This CDR3 contains 12 residues. CDR3 nucleotides: TGTGCCAGCAGTACAGGGGCAGATACGCAGTATTTT. Translation gives CASSTGADTQYF.

This clonotype appeared a few times. The DNA for the CDR3 is TGCGCCAGCAGTGAGTTCCCTGGGACAGGGGGCAATGAGCAGTTCTTC. Its protein is CASSEFPGTGGNEQFF. The rearrangement links TRBV10-1 to TRBJ2-1; 11 positions agree with TRBD1. Germline V gene sequence: CDR1 WNHNN, CDR2 SYGVQD (reference sequence). J lost 6 bases, V lost 1 base, and 5 bases had no gene match. The length of the CDR3 is 16 residues.

This clonotype came up once. The V and J genes are TRBV5-1 and TRBJ2-5; D assignment may be TRBD1 or TRBD2 (5 bases each). This CDR3 region has 17 residues. V was clipped by 4 bases and J by 3 bases, with 22 bases between them. Germline CDR1 is SGHRS and CDR2 is YFSETQ. Here the CDR3 DNA reads TGCGCCAGCAGCCTGGGGGTGTATGAGGGAATAGAAGAGACCCAGTACTTC. Its protein product is CASSLGVYEGIEETQYF.

This clonotype occurred a few times. This chain uses TRBV6-5 with TRBJ1-4; D remains ambiguous. Trimming removed 2 bases at V and 4 bases at J, with 11 bases between. The CDR3 contains 15 residues. Germline CDR1 MNHEY, CDR2 SVGAGI. This CDR3 is CASSYGTAVNEKLFF. CDR3 DNA sequence: TGTGCCAGCAGTTACGGAACAGCAGTTAATGAAAAACTGTTTTTT.

The chain uses TRBV10-3 and TRBJ2-1, with 8 bases identical to TRBD2. J gave up 1 base and V 8 bases, and 16 bases lay outside the gene matches. In germline, CDR1 is ENHRY, CDR2 SYGVKD. The CDR3 spans 18 residues. The CDR3, as DNA: TGTGCCATCCAAGAGGGTAGCGGGGTCCCCCGGTCCTACAATGAGCAGTTCTTC. This encodes CAIQEGSGVPRSYNEQFF.

This clonotype occurred a few times. V and J are TRBV3-1 and TRBJ1-1, with 7 positions matching TRBD1. CDR1 and CDR2 from the germline V gene are LGHDT and YNNKEL (reference sequence). J lost 3 bases, V lost 3 bases, and 7 bases had no gene match. This CDR3 region has 15 residues. CDR3 amino acids: CASSHPGQVYTEAFF. CDR3 bases: TGTGCCAGCAGCCATCCCGGACAGGTCTACACTGAAGCTTTCTTT.

This clonotype was recorded at least ten times. This rearrangement joins TRBV6-4 to TRBJ1-1; maybe TRBD1 (5 bases). V was clipped by 5 bases and J by 1 base, with 11 bases between them. CDR3 length: 14 amino acids. Germline V lookup: CDR1 MRHNA, CDR2 SNTAGT. The CDR3 is CASSPDRGNTEAFF. DNA of the CDR3: TGTGCCAGCAGTCCAGACAGAGGGAACACTGAAGCTTTCTTT.

The chain uses TRBV20-1 and TRBJ2-3, with D perhaps TRBD2 (6 bases). This CDR3 comprises 14 residues. V lost 4 bases to trimming and J lost 2 bases, with 13 bases between them. CDR1 and CDR2 from the germline V gene are DFQATT and SNEGSKA (reference sequence). The CDR3 sequence: CSATRDSSTDTQYF. In DNA form, the CDR3 reads TGCAGTGCTACCCGGGACTCATCCACAGATACGCAGTATTTT.

This sequence joins TRBV5-1 and TRBJ2-1; D not certain. The germline gives CDR1 SGHRS, CDR2 YFSETQ. This CDR3 comprises 15 residues. Trimming removed 0 bases from V and 7 bases from J, with 14 bases in between. This CDR3 reads CASSLGWSPWNEQFF. CDR3 nucleotides: TGCGCCAGCAGCTTGGGTTGGTCACCGTGGAATGAGCAGTTCTTC.